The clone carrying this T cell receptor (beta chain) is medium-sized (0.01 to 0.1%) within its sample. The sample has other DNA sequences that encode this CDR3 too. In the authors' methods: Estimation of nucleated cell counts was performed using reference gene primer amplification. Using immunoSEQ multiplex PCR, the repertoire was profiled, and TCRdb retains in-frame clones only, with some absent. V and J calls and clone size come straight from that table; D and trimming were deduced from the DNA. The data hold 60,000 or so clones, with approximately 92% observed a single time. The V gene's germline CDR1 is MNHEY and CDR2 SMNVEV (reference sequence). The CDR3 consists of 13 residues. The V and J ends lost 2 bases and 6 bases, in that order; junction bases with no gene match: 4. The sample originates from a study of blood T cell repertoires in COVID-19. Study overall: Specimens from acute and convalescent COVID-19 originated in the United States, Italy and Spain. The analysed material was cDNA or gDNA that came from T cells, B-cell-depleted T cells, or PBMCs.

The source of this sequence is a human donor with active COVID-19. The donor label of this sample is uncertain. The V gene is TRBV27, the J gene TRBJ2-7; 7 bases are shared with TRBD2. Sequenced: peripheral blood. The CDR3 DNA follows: TGTGCCAGCAGTTTAGGCGGGAGACGCGAGCAGTACTTC. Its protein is CASSLGGRREQYF.